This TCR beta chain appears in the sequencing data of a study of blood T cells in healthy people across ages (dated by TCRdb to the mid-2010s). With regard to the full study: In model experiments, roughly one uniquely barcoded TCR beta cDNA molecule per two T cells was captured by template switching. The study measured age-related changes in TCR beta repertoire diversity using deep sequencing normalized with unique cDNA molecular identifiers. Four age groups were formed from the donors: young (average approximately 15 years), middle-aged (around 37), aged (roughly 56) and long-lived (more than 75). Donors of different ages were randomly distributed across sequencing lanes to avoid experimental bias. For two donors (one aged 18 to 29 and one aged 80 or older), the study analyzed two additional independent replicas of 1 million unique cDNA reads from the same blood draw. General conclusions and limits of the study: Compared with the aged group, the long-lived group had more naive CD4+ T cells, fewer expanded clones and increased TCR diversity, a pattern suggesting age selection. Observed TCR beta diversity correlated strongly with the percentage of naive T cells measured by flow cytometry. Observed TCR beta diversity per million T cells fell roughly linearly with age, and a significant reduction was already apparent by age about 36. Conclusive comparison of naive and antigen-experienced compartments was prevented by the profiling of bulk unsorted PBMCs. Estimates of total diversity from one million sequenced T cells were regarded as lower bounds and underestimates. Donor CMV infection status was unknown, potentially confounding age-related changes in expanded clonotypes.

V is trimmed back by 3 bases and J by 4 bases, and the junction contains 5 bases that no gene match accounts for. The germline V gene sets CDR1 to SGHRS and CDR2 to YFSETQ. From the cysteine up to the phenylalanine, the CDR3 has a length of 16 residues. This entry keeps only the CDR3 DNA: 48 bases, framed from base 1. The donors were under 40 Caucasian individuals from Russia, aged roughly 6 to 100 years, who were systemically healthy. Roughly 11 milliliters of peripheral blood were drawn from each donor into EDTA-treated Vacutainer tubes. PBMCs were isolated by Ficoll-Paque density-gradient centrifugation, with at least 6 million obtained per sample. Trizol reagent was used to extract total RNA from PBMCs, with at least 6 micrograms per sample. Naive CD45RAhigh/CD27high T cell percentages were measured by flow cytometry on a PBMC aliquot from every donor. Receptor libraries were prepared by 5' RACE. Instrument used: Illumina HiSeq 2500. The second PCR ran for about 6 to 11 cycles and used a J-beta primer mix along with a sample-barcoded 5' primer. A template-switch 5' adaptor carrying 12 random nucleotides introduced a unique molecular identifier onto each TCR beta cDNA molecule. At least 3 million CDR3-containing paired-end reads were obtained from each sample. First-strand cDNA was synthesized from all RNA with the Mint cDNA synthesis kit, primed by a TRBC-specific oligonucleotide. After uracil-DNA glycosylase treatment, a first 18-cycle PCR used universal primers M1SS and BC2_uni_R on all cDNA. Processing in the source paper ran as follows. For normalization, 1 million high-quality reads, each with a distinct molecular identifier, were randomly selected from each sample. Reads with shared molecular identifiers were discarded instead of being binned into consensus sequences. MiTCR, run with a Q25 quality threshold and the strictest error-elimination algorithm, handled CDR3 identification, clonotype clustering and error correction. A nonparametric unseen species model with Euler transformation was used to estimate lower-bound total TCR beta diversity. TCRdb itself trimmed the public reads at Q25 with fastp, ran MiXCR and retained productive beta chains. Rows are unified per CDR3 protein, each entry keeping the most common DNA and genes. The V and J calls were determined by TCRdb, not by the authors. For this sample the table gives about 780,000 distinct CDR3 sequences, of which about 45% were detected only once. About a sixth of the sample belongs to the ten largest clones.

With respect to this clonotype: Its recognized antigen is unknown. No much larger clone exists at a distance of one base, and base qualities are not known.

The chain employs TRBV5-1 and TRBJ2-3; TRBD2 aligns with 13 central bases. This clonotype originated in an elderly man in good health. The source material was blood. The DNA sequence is TGCGCCAGCAGCTGGACTAGCGGGAGTACCCCAGATACGCAGTATTTT. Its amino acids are CASSWTSGSTPDTQYF.